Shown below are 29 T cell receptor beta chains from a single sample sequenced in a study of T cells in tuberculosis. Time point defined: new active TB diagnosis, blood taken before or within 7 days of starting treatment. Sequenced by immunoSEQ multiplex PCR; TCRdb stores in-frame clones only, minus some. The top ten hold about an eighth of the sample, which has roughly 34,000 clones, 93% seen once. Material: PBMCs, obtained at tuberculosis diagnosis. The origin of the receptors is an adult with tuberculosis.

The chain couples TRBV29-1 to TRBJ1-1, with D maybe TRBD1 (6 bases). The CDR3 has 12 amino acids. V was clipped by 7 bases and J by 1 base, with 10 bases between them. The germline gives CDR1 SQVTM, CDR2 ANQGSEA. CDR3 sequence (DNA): TGCAGCGGCATACAGGGGAACACTGAAGCTTTCTTT. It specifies CSGIQGNTEAFF.

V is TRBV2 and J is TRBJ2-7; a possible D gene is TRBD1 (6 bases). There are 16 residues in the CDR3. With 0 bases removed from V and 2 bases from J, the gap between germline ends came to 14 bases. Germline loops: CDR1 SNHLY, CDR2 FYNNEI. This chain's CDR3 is CASSEAGQGKAYEQYF. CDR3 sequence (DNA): TGTGCCAGCAGTGAAGCGGGGCAGGGGAAGGCCTACGAGCAGTACTTC.

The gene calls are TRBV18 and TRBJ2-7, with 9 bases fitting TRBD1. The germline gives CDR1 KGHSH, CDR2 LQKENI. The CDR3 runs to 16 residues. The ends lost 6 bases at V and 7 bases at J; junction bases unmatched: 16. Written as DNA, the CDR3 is TGTGCCAGCTCCGCGGGACAGGGAATGACCGTGGGGGAGCAGTACTTC. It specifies CASSAGQGMTVGEQYF.

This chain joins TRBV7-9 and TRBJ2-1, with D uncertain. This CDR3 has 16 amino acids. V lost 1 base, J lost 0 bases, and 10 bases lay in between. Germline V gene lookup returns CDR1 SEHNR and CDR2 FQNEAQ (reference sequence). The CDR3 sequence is CASSLVSSTSYNEQFF. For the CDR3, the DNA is TGTGCCAGCAGCTTAGTGTCGAGCACCTCCTACAATGAGCAGTTCTTC.

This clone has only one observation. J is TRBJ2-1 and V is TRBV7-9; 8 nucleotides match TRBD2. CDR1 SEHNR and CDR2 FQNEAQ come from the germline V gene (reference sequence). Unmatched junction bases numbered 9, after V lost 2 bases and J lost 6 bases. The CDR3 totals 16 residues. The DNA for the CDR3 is TGTGCCAGCAGCTTAAATCCCAAGCGGGAGAGCAATGAGCAGTTCTTC. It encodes CASSLNPKRESNEQFF.

The CDR3 sequence: CASSIDQTSGSVWDEQFF. In DNA, the CDR3 is TGTGCCAGTAGTATAGACCAGACTAGCGGGAGTGTATGGGATGAGCAGTTCTTC. The V call is TRBV19, the J call TRBJ2-1; 12 bases line up with TRBD2. Germline trimming cut 0 bases from V and 8 bases from J; bases unmatched to any gene: 11. CDR1 and CDR2 (germline): LNHDA, SQIVND (reference sequence). CDR3 length: 18 residues.

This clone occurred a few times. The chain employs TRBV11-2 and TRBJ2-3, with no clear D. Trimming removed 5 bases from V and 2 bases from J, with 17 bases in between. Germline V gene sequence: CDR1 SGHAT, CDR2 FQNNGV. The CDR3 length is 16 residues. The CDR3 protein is CASSPLSLSFTDTQYF. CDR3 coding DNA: TGTGCCAGCAGCCCCCTTTCACTTAGTTTCACAGATACGCAGTATTTT.

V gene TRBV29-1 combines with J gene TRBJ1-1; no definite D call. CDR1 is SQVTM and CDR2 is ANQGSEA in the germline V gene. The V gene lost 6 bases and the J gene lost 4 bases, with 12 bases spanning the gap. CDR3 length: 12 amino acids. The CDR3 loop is CSVQEGGTEAFF. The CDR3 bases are TGCAGCGTGCAGGAGGGCGGCACTGAAGCTTTCTTT.

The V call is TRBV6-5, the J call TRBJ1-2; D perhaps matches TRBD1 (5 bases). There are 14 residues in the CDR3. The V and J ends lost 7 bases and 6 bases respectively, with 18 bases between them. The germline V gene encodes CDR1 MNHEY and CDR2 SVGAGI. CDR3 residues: CASTVIGDPHGYTF. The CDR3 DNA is TGTGCCAGCACTGTGATAGGGGATCCGCATGGCTACACCTTC.

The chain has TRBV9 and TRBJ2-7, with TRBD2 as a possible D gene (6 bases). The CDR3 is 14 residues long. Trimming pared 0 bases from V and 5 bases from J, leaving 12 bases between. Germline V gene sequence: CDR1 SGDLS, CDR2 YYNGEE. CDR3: CASSVGLGADEQYF. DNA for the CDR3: TGTGCCAGCAGCGTAGGACTAGGAGCCGACGAGCAGTACTTC.

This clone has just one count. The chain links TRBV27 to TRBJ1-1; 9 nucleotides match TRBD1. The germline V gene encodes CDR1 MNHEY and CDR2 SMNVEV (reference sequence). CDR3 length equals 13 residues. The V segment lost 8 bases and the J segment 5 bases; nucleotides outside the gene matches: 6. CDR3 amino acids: CASGQGIGTEAFF. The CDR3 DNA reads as TGTGCCAGCGGACAGGGGATCGGGACTGAAGCTTTCTTT.

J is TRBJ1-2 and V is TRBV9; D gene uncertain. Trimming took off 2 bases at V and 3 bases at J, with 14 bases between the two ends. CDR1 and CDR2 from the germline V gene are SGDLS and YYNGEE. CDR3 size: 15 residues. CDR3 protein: CASSVNREHDYGYTF. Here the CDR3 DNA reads TGTGCCAGCAGCGTCAACCGGGAGCATGACTATGGCTACACCTTC.

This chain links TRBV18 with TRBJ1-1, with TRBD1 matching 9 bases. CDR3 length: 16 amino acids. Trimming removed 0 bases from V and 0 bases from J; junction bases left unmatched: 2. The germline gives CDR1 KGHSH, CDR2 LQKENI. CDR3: CASSPPGQGLNTEAFF. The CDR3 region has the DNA TGTGCCAGCTCACCACCGGGACAGGGCTTGAACACTGAAGCTTTCTTT.

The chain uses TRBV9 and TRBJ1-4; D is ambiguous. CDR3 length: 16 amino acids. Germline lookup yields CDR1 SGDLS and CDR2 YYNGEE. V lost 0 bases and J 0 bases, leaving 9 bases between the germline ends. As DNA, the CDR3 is TGTGCCAGCAGCGTAGGCCGGGGATCAACTAATGAAAAACTGTTTTTT. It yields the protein CASSVGRGSTNEKLFF.

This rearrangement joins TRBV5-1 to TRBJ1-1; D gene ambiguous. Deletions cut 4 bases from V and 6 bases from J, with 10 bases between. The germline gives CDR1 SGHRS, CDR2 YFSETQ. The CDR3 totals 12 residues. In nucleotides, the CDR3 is TGCGCCAGCAGCCCTCCCAGCGCTGAAGCTTTCTTT. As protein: CASSPPSAEAFF.

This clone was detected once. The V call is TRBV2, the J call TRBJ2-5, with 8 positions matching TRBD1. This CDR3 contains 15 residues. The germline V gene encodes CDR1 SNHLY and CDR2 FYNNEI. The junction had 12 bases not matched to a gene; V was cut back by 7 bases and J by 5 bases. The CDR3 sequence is CASMRTGLFEETQYF. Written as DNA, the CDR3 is TGTGCCAGCATGAGGACAGGGTTGTTTGAGGAGACCCAGTACTTC. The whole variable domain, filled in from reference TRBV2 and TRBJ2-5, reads EPEVTQTPSHQVTQMGQEVILRCVPISNHLYFYWYRQILGQKVEFLVSFYNNEISEKSEIFDDQFSVERPDGSNFTLKIRSTKLEDSAMYFCASMRTGLFEETQYFGPGTRLLVL.

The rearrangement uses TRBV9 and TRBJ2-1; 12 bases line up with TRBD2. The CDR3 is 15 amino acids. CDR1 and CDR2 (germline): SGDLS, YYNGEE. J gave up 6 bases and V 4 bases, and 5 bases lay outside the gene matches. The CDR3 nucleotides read TGTGCCAGCAGCCCCACTAGCGGGGGGATCAATGAGCAGTTCTTC. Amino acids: CASSPTSGGINEQFF.

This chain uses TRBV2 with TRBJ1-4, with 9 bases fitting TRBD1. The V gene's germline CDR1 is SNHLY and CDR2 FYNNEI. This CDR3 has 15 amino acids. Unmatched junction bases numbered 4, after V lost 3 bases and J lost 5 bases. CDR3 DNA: TGTGCCAGCAGTGAGGACAGGGGCGTCAATGAAAAACTGTTTTTT. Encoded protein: CASSEDRGVNEKLFF.

In DNA, the CDR3 is TGTGCCAGTAGTATGGGGGCAGGGGATACGCAGTATTTT. This encodes CASSMGAGDTQYF. The chain employs TRBV19 and TRBJ2-3, with a possible D match to TRBD1 (6 bases). Deletions cut 3 bases from V and 6 bases from J, with 10 bases between. The CDR3 covers 13 residues. Germline values: CDR1 LNHDA, CDR2 SQIVND (reference sequence).

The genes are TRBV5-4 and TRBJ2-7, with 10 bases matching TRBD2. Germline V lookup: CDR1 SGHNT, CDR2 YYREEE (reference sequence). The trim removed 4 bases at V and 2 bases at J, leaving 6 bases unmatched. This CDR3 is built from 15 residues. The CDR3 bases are TGTGCCAGCAGCAATATAGCGGGAGGCACCTACGAGCAGTACTTC. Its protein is CASSNIAGGTYEQYF.

DNA of the CDR3: TGTGCCTGGAGTCCCCAGGGCGAAAAACTGTTTTTT. Amino acids: CAWSPQGEKLFF. This sequence joins TRBV30 and TRBJ1-4, with D possibly matching TRBD1 (5 bases). The V gene's germline CDR1 is GTSNPN and CDR2 SVGIG (reference sequence). The CDR3 spans 12 residues. V was clipped by 2 bases and J by 8 bases, with 9 bases between them.

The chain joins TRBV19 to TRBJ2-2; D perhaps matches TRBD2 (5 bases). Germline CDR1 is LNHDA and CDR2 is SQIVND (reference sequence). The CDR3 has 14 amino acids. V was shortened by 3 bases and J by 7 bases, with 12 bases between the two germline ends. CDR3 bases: TGTGCCAGTAGTATCGGCGGGTTCGGCGGGGAGCTGTTTTTT. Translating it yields CASSIGGFGGELFF.

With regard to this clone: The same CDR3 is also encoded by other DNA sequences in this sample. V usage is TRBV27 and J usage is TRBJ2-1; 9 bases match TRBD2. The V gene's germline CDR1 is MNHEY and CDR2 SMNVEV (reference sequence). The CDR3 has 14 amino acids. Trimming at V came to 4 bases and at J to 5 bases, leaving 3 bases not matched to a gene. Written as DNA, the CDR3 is TGTGCCAGCAGTTCCAGCGGGGGGAACAATGAGCAGTTCTTC. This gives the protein CASSSSGGNNEQFF.

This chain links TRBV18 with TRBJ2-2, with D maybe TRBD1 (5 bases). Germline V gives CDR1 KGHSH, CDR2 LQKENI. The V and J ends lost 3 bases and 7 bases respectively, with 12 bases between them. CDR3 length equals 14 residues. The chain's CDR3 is CASSPVWGDGELFF. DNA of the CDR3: TGTGCCAGCTCACCGGTCTGGGGCGACGGGGAGCTGTTTTTT.

The chain's CDR3 is CASSWGRYSNSPLHF. The CDR3, as DNA: TGTGCCAGCAGTTGGGGGCGGTATTCTAATTCACCCCTCCACTTT. V gene TRBV27 combines with J gene TRBJ1-6; perhaps TRBD1 as D (6 bases). CDR1 is MNHEY and CDR2 is SMNVEV in the germline V gene (reference sequence). The V end lost 4 bases, the J end lost 6 bases, and 13 bases lay between the germline ends. The CDR3 totals 15 residues.

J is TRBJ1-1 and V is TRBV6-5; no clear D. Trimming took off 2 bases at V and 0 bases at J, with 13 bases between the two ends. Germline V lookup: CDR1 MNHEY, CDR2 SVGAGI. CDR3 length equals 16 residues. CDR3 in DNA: TGTGCCAGCAGTTACAAAAAGGCCAGGATGAACACTGAAGCTTTCTTT. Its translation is CASSYKKARMNTEAFF.

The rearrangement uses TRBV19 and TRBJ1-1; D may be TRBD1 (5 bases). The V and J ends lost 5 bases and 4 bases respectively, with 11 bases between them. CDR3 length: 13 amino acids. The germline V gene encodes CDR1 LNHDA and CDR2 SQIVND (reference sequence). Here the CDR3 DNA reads TGTGCCAGTAGTGTTCAGGGTAGCACTGAAGCTTTCTTT. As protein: CASSVQGSTEAFF.

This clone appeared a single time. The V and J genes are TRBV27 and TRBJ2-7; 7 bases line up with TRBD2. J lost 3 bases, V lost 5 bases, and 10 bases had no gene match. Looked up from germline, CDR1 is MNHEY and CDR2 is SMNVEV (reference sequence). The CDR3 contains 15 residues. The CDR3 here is CASSHPKAGSYEQYF. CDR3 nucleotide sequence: TGTGCCAGCAGTCACCCCAAAGCGGGAAGCTACGAGCAGTACTTC.

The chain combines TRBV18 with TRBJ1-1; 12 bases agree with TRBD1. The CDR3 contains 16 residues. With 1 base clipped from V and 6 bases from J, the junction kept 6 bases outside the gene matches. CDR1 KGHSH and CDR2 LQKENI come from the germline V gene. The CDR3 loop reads CASSPQTGQGAAEAFF. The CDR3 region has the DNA TGTGCCAGCTCACCACAGACGGGACAGGGGGCGGCTGAAGCTTTCTTT.